The 20 T cell receptor beta chains listed next were all sequenced from one sample in a study of CD8 T cells in ankylosing spondylitis listed by TCRdb under 2017. Library creation used 5' RACE. Data came from an Illumina HiSeq 2500. TCRdb cleaned the public reads at Q25 with fastp, built clones with MiXCR and kept in-frame beta chains. Under each unique CDR3 protein, matching rows form one entry showing the most common genes and DNA. The sample table records more than 100,000 distinct CDR3 sequences; about an eighth of these occur just once. Of the sample, about 4% falls within the top ten clones. Sequencing was performed on blood, either unsorted or a sorted T cell fraction (not recorded which). The origin of the receptors is a female donor with ankylosing spondylitis or in good health (not recorded which).

This clonotype was seen repeatedly, ten times or more. The rearrangement links TRBV4-1 to TRBJ1-5; 10 bases are a match to TRBD1. Trimming removed 2 bases from V and 3 bases from J; junction bases left unmatched: 7. Germline V gene lookup returns CDR1 MGHRA and CDR2 YSYEKL. The CDR3 covers 17 residues. The DNA for the CDR3 is TGCGCCAGCAGCCAATACAGGGACAGGGGAGACAATCAGCCCCAGCATTTT. This encodes CASSQYRDRGDNQPQHF.

This chain connects TRBV2 to TRBJ2-3, with 9 positions matching TRBD2. J was trimmed by 5 bases and V by 5 bases; bases with no gene match: 11. CDR3 length: 16 amino acids. Germline V CDR1 and CDR2: SNHLY, FYNNEI. The CDR3 is CASSRNPGLAGDTQYF. The CDR3 DNA sequence: TGTGCCAGCAGTCGAAATCCGGGACTAGCAGGAGATACGCAGTATTTT.

The V call is TRBV12-3 or TRBV12-4, the J call TRBJ1-2; unclear D gene. The CDR3 is 11 amino acids. Trimming pared 5 bases from V and 7 bases from J, leaving 8 bases between. The CDR3: CASSTFPGYTF. CDR3 coding DNA: TGTGCCAGCAGTACCTTCCCTGGCTACACCTTC.

This clonotype was seen a few times. The rearrangement links TRBV28 to TRBJ1-1, with D perhaps matching TRBD1 (6 bases). This CDR3 comprises 14 residues. Germline V lookup: CDR1 MDHEN, CDR2 SYDVKM. Between the trimmed V and J ends, which lost 5 bases and 1 base, there was a span of 11 bases. For the CDR3, the DNA is TGTGCCAGCAGTCAGACAGGTCCGAACACTGAAGCTTTCTTT. This encodes CASSQTGPNTEAFF.

The chain uses TRBV5-4 and TRBJ2-7; TRBD1 agrees at 7 bases. CDR1 is SGHNT and CDR2 is YYREEE in the germline V gene (reference sequence). After removal of 2 bases from V and 3 bases from J, the junction contained 8 bases not matched to a gene. CDR3 length: 15 amino acids. CDR3: CASSLRSGQFYEQYF. In nucleotides, the CDR3 is TGTGCCAGCAGCTTACGATCGGGACAGTTCTACGAGCAGTACTTC.

This clonotype was seen at least ten times. J is TRBJ1-1 and V is TRBV5-1; D is undetermined. V was pared by 6 bases and J by 0 bases, with 9 bases between. CDR1 SGHRS and CDR2 YFSETQ come from the germline V gene. The CDR3 spans 13 residues. CDR3 nucleotides: TGCGCCAGCAACGACGGTGTGAACACTGAAGCTTTCTTT. It encodes CASNDGVNTEAFF.

This clonotype was seen repeatedly, ten times or more. The chain joins TRBV5-1 to TRBJ2-7, with TRBD1 as a possible D gene (6 bases). Germline V lookup: CDR1 SGHRS, CDR2 YFSETQ. V was cut by 4 bases and J by 5 bases, with 13 bases left in between. This CDR3 contains 13 residues. CDR3 bases: TGCGCCAGCAGCCTAACAGGGAAGAACGAGCAGTACTTC. This translates into CASSLTGKNEQYF.

This clonotype was counted at least ten times. The chain is built from TRBV18 and TRBJ2-7; 7 bases map to TRBD1. Germline values: CDR1 KGHSH, CDR2 LQKENI. The CDR3 consists of 14 residues. J was trimmed by 1 base and V by 5 bases; bases with no gene match: 5. DNA of the CDR3: TGTGCCAGCTCATCGCAGACAGGGTCCTACGAGCAGTACTTC. This codes for CASSSQTGSYEQYF.

This clonotype was detected only a few times. The chain joins TRBV28 to TRBJ2-2; no firm D call. Germline CDR1 MDHEN, CDR2 SYDVKM. V dropped 3 bases and J dropped 0 bases, with 11 bases sitting between them. The CDR3 runs 16 residues. The CDR3 spells CASSLRPVSNTGELFF. CDR3 nucleotide sequence: TGTGCCAGCAGTTTGAGGCCAGTCTCGAACACCGGGGAGCTGTTTTTT. Supplemented by reference TRBV28 and TRBJ2-2, the full variable domain reads DVKVTQSSRYLVKRTGEKVFLECVQDMDHENMFWYRQDPGLGLRLIYFSYDVKMKEKGDIPEGYSVSREKKERFSLILESASTNQTSMYLCASSLRPVSNTGELFFGEGSRLTVL.

This clonotype was seen repeatedly, ten times or more. This chain joins TRBV12-3 or TRBV12-4 and TRBJ1-2; D remains unclear. The CDR3 contains 15 residues. V shed 5 bases and J shed 7 bases, with 20 bases lying between them. The CDR3 region has the DNA TGTGCCAGCAGTACACACCTTGGATGGGGTGGTGGCTACACCTTC. Translating gives CASSTHLGWGGGYTF.

At least ten counts were recorded for this clonotype. The rearrangement joins TRBV5-1 to TRBJ2-2; D may be TRBD2 (5 bases). The V end was cut by 0 bases, the J end by 7 bases, with 10 bases between. The CDR3 consists of 14 residues. Germline V CDR1 and CDR2: SGHRS, YFSETQ. The DNA for the CDR3 is TGCGCCAGCAGCTTGGCTGGGGAGTTCGGGGAGCTGTTTTTT. Protein sequence: CASSLAGEFGELFF.

This clonotype was recorded at least ten times. This chain uses TRBV29-1 with TRBJ1-2; D is undetermined. Germline assignment: CDR1 SQVTM and CDR2 ANQGSEA. The CDR3 totals 14 residues. Trimming took 1 base from V and 2 from J, leaving 11 bases between them. For the CDR3, the DNA is TGCAGCGTTGAAGTGACGAGGGCAAACTATGGCTACACCTTC. Its protein is CSVEVTRANYGYTF.

The V gene is TRBV2, the J gene TRBJ1-1; 7 nucleotides agree with TRBD1. The V segment lost 4 bases and the J segment 6 bases; nucleotides outside the gene matches: 11. This CDR3 comprises 15 residues. Germline CDR1 and CDR2: SNHLY and FYNNEI. The CDR3 nucleotides are TGTGCCAGCAGTGCGGTTGACAGGGCGTTTTCTGAAGCTTTCTTT. Encoded protein: CASSAVDRAFSEAFF.

The sample holds many counts of this clonotype. The chain links TRBV29-1 to TRBJ1-4, with 9 bases that match TRBD1. Per the germline V gene, CDR1 is SQVTM and CDR2 is ANQGSEA. There are 12 residues in the CDR3. The V segment lost 6 bases and the J segment 8 bases; nucleotides outside the gene matches: 4. The CDR3 spells CSVRTGAEKLFF. In DNA form, the CDR3 reads TGCAGCGTCCGGACAGGGGCAGAAAAACTGTTTTTT. Complete variable domain (other parts from reference TRBV29-1 and TRBJ1-4): SAVISQKPSRDICQRGTSLTIQCQVDSQVTMMFWYRQQPGQSLTLIATANQGSEATYESGFVIDKFPISRPNLTFSTLTVSNMSPEDSSIYLCSVRTGAEKLFFGSGTQLSVL.

This clonotype was observed many times. The chain is built from TRBV5-1 and TRBJ2-1, with D perhaps matching TRBD1 (5 bases). The germline V gene encodes CDR1 SGHRS and CDR2 YFSETQ. The CDR3 spans 13 residues. Trimming removed 1 base from V and 4 bases from J, with 6 bases in between. CDR3 in amino acids: CASSLPGYNEQFF. Here the CDR3 DNA reads TGCGCCAGCAGCTTGCCAGGGTACAATGAGCAGTTCTTC. The variable domain in full, completed from reference TRBV5-1 and TRBJ2-1, reads KAGVTQTPRYLIKTRGQQVTLSCSPISGHRSVSWYQQTPGQGLQFLFEYFSETQRNKGNFPGRFSGRQFSNSRSEMNVSTLELGDSALYLCASSLPGYNEQFFGPGTRLTVL.

The table lists this clonotype with a few counts. This chain links TRBV7-2 with TRBJ1-5; D gene unclear. Looked up from germline, CDR1 is SGHTA and CDR2 is FQGNSA. The V and J ends lost 2 bases and 0 bases respectively, with 5 bases between them. The CDR3 has 14 residues. CDR3 nucleotides: TGTGCCAGCAGCTTAAAATATAGCAATCAGCCCCAGCATTTT. It codes for CASSLKYSNQPQHF.

This clonotype was counted ten times or more. This chain joins TRBV7-9 and TRBJ1-5, with D tentatively TRBD1 (5 bases). The CDR3 totals 13 residues. Trimming removed 8 bases at V and 4 bases at J, with 12 bases between. Germline values: CDR1 SEHNR, CDR2 FQNEAQ (reference sequence). The CDR3 nucleotides read TGTGCCAGCGGCCAGGGCTTAAATCAGCCCCAGCATTTT. This encodes CASGQGLNQPQHF.

This clonotype appeared many times. This chain connects TRBV29-1 to TRBJ2-5, with a tentative D call TRBD2 (5 bases). The CDR3 is made up of 12 amino acids. Trimming shortened V by 6 bases and J by 2 bases, and 10 bases separated the two germline ends. Germline V lookup: CDR1 SQVTM, CDR2 ANQGSEA. The CDR3 reads CSVVTGQETQYF. The CDR3 DNA follows: TGCAGCGTAGTTACGGGACAAGAGACCCAGTACTTC.

Many counts were recorded for this clonotype. The chain joins TRBV7-2 to TRBJ2-3; D is possibly TRBD2 (7 bases). V shed 0 bases and J shed 7 bases, with 11 bases lying between them. CDR1 is SGHTA and CDR2 is FQGNSA in the germline V gene. The CDR3 runs 14 residues. The CDR3 nucleotides read TGTGCCAGCAGCTTAGCGGGGGGGCCGAATACGCAGTATTTT. Its protein product is CASSLAGGPNTQYF. Supplemented by reference TRBV7-2 and TRBJ2-3, the full variable domain reads GAGVSQSPSNKVTEKGKDVELRCDPISGHTALYWYRQSLGQGLEFLIYFQGNSAPDKSGLPSDRFSAERTGGSVSTLTIQRTQQEDSAVYLCASSLAGGPNTQYFGPGTRLTVL.

This clonotype was observed a handful of times. This chain connects TRBV27 to TRBJ2-7; 8 bases are a match to TRBD2. Germline CDR1 MNHEY, CDR2 SMNVEV (reference sequence). V lost 5 bases to trimming and J lost 0 bases; unmatched junction nucleotides: 9. The CDR3 has 16 amino acids. The CDR3 nucleotides are TGTGCCAGCAGTCCCGGGCTAGCGGGTGACTCCTACGAGCAGTACTTC. Protein product: CASSPGLAGDSYEQYF.